This entry concerns a single T cell receptor beta chain. The V gene end was trimmed by 0 bases and the J gene end by 5 bases; junction bases not matched to a gene: 5. Germline CDR1 LGHDT, CDR2 YNNKEL (reference sequence). This CDR3 spans 18 amino acids. The sample is drawn from a study of blood T cell repertoires in COVID-19. In the study overall: Spain, Italy and the United States supplied samples that represented acute and convalescent COVID-19. In each case, the material was cDNA or gDNA derived from T cells, B-cell-depleted T cells, or PBMCs.

Authors' processing steps: Amplifying reference gene primers gave estimates of nucleated cell counts. TCRdb's table, derived via immunoSEQ multiplex PCR, lists solely in-frame clones and lacks some. For V, J and clone size, that table is used; D and trimming come from the DNA. Of around 170,000 clones in the sample, roughly 83% are singletons; the top ten hold about 1.6%. Sequencing input: peripheral blood. This TCR was sampled from a human donor in a cohort sampled during active COVID-19. The chain combines TRBV3-1 (or the pseudogene TRBV3-2) with TRBJ2-2; 14 bases align to TRBD2. The chain's CDR3 is CASSQDRGLAGVTGELFF. In DNA form, the CDR3 reads TGTGCCAGCAGCCAAGATCGGGGACTAGCGGGAGTTACCGGGGAGCTGTTTTTT.